Shown below are 21 T cell receptor beta chains from a single sample sequenced in a study of response to subunit inactivated influenza vaccine. TCRdb reprocessed the RT-PCR reads with MiXCR, giving one entry per CDR3 protein. Seen here are roughly 700,000 distinct CDR3 sequences, about 15% observed once, and the top ten hold around 6.5%. The sequencing here drew on PBMCs from blood, taken roughly 15 days before vaccination. The origin of the receptors is a man in his fifties who received an inactivated influenza vaccine.

A few counts support this clonotype. V is TRBV5-1 and J is TRBJ2-2; D remains unclear. Deletions cut 2 bases from V and 0 bases from J, with 11 bases between. CDR1 is SGHRS and CDR2 is YFSETQ in the germline V gene. This CDR3 region has 16 residues. This CDR3 reads CASSLGDLANTGELFF. For the CDR3, the DNA is TGCGCCAGCAGCTTAGGAGACCTCGCGAACACCGGGGAGCTGTTTTTT.

The chain employs TRBV7-6 and TRBJ2-3; TRBD2 matches 9 bases. This CDR3 has 16 residues. CDR1 is SGHVS and CDR2 is FNYEAQ in the germline V gene. After removal of 5 bases from V and 0 bases from J, the junction contained 6 bases not matched to a gene. The DNA for the CDR3 is TGTGCCAGCAGCGTAAGACTAGCGGATAGCACAGATACGCAGTATTTT. The encoded protein is CASSVRLADSTDTQYF.

The rearrangement uses TRBV4-1 and TRBJ2-5; tentatively, D is TRBD1 or TRBD2 (6 bases each). Looked up from germline, CDR1 is MGHRA and CDR2 is YSYEKL. The CDR3 runs to 15 residues. Between the trimmed V and J ends, which lost 5 bases and 3 bases, there was a span of 16 bases. The CDR3 is CASSKGGSPKETQYF. The CDR3 region has the DNA TGCGCCAGCAGCAAGGGGGGTTCCCCGAAAGAGACCCAGTACTTC.

A note on this clonotype: One base away lies a much larger clone, so this may be a sequencing read error. The rearrangement links TRBV2 to TRBJ1-5; D might be TRBD1 (5 bases). Per germline, CDR1 SNHLY and CDR2 FYNNEI. The CDR3 length is 15 residues. The CDR3 coding sequence is TGTGCCGGCAGTGCTTGGACATTAGGCAATCAGCCCCAGCATTTT. Its translation is CAGSAWTLGNQPQHF.

The V and J genes are TRBV4-2 and TRBJ2-5; D is undetermined. V was shortened by 1 base and J by 5 bases, with 8 bases between the two germline ends. The CDR3 is made up of 13 amino acids. Germline V gene sequence: CDR1 LGHNA, CDR2 YNFKEQ. CDR3 sequence: CASSQGLMETQYF. The CDR3 region has the DNA TGTGCCAGCAGCCAAGGTCTCATGGAGACCCAGTACTTC.

This clonotype occurred many times. The chain uses TRBV7-6 and TRBJ2-1, with TRBD2 matching over 8 bases. V shed 5 bases, J shed 6 bases, and the junction held 9 bases outside the gene matches. The CDR3 is made up of 15 amino acids. The V gene's germline CDR1 is SGHVS and CDR2 FNYEAQ. CDR3 protein: CASSGQRESPNEQFF. The DNA of the CDR3 is TGTGCCAGCAGCGGTCAGCGGGAGTCCCCCAATGAGCAGTTCTTC.

This clonotype has a handful of counts. The chain joins TRBV9 to TRBJ2-7; D is perhaps TRBD2 (6 bases). Germline V CDR1 and CDR2: SGDLS, YYNGEE. The CDR3 covers 13 residues. V was pared by 0 bases and J by 7 bases, with 11 bases between. DNA for the CDR3: TGTGCCAGCAGCGTAGAACTAGCTGGGGAGCAGTACTTC. It specifies CASSVELAGEQYF.

This clonotype was seen only once. DNA for the CDR3: TGCGCCAGCAGCCAAGCGGGGACAGTCGGGGAGCTGTTTTTT. Translating it yields CASSQAGTVGELFF. This chain uses TRBV4-3 with TRBJ2-2, with 7 bases lining up with TRBD1. V trimming: 1 base; J trimming: 7 bases; junction bases outside the gene matches: 3. CDR1 LGHNA and CDR2 YSLEER come from the germline V gene. This CDR3 is 14 amino acids long.

Only a few counts were recorded for this clonotype. The chain links TRBV2 to TRBJ1-2; 9 bases agree with TRBD1. Trimming cost V 4 bases and J 6 bases; bases outside gene matches: 3. The CDR3 runs to 13 residues. Germline V gene sequence: CDR1 SNHLY, CDR2 FYNNEI. The CDR3 DNA reads as TGTGCCAGCAGTGTGGACAGGGGAAATGGCTACACCTTC. This sequence encodes CASSVDRGNGYTF.

This clonotype was observed at least ten times. The chain joins TRBV10-3 to TRBJ2-3, with D perhaps TRBD2 (5 bases). Germline lookup yields CDR1 ENHRY and CDR2 SYGVKD. CDR3 size: 14 residues. The germline V and J ends were trimmed by 5 bases and 0 bases, with 9 bases remaining between them. DNA for the CDR3: TGTGCCATCAGTCTAGCAGCTAGCACAGATACGCAGTATTTT. The encoded protein is CAISLAASTDTQYF.

This clonotype was observed a handful of times. This rearrangement joins TRBV6-2 or TRBV6-3 to TRBJ1-5; D not resolved. This CDR3 region has 15 residues. Trimming shortened V by 4 bases and J by 3 bases, and 13 bases separated the two germline ends. Per the germline V gene, CDR1 is MNHEY and CDR2 is SVGEGT. This chain's CDR3 is CASSSRREINQPQHF. The CDR3 nucleotides read TGTGCCAGCAGTTCCCGACGGGAAATCAATCAGCCCCAGCATTTT.

This chain joins TRBV12-3 or TRBV12-4 and TRBJ2-1; 7 bases match TRBD2. The CDR3 covers 14 residues. After removal of 7 bases from V and 5 bases from J, the junction contained 8 bases not matched to a gene. CDR3 sequence: CASTTSSGNNEQFF. The DNA of the CDR3 is TGTGCCAGCACGACATCTAGCGGAAACAATGAGCAGTTCTTC.

The chain has TRBV9 and TRBJ2-7, with D tentatively TRBD1 (5 bases). V was shortened by 0 bases and J by 4 bases, with 14 bases between the two germline ends. The CDR3 has 15 residues. The germline V gene encodes CDR1 SGDLS and CDR2 YYNGEE. DNA for the CDR3: TGTGCCAGCAGCGTAGCTACCGGCCAGGGATACGAGCAGTACTTC. It encodes CASSVATGQGYEQYF.

This clonotype has only a few counts. The chain uses TRBV4-1 and TRBJ1-4; 10 positions agree with TRBD1. The germline CDR1 and CDR2 sequences are MGHRA and YSYEKL. V trimming: 3 bases; J trimming: 5 bases; junction bases outside the gene matches: 9. CDR3 size: 17 residues. CDR3 DNA sequence: TGCGCCAGCAGCCAGAGGACCCCGGGACAGGGGAATGAAAAACTGTTTTTT. Protein product: CASSQRTPGQGNEKLFF.

This clonotype turned up a few times. V usage is TRBV20-1 and J usage is TRBJ2-5; no definite D call. The CDR3 covers 14 residues. Between the trimmed V and J ends, which lost 3 bases and 2 bases, there was a span of 13 bases. Per germline, CDR1 DFQATT and CDR2 SNEGSKA (reference sequence). The CDR3 here is CSARSPVGQETQYF. Here the CDR3 DNA reads TGCAGTGCTAGGTCCCCAGTCGGGCAAGAGACCCAGTACTTC.

The V gene is TRBV6-2 or TRBV6-3, the J gene TRBJ2-4; D remains unclear. Germline CDR1 reads MNHEY; CDR2 reads SVGEGT. Trimming removed 8 bases at V and 0 bases at J, with 14 bases between. The CDR3 extends over 15 amino acids. The CDR3 DNA follows: TGTGCCAGCTCTAAGGAAATCCTAGCCAAAAACATTCAGTACTTC. This translates into CASSKEILAKNIQYF.

This clonotype was counted between two and nine times. The V and J genes are TRBV3-1 and TRBJ1-6, with TRBD1 as a possible D gene (6 bases). The CDR3 runs 16 residues. Between the trimmed V and J ends, which lost 1 base and 9 bases, there was a span of 16 bases. Germline lookup yields CDR1 LGHDT and CDR2 YNNKEL (reference sequence). In DNA form, the CDR3 reads TGTGCCAGCAGCCAAGTGGCCGGGGGACAAGGTTCACCCCTCCACTTT. Encoded protein: CASSQVAGGQGSPLHF. Complete variable domain (other parts from reference TRBV3-1 and TRBJ1-6): DTAVSQTPKYLVTQMGNDKSIKCEQNLGHDTMYWYKQDSKKFLKIMFSYNNKELIINETVPNRFSPKSPDKAHLNLHINSLELGDSAVYFCASSQVAGGQGSPLHFGNGTRLTVT.

This clonotype turned up a few times. The chain has TRBV24-1 and TRBJ2-3; 12 bases map to TRBD2. Germline values: CDR1 KGHDR, CDR2 SFDVKD. With 5 bases clipped from V and 2 bases from J, the junction kept 1 base outside the gene matches. This CDR3 region has 15 residues. The CDR3 protein is CATSGLAGVTDTQYF. The CDR3 DNA is TGTGCCACCAGTGGACTAGCGGGAGTCACAGATACGCAGTATTTT.

This clonotype was seen a handful of times. V and J are TRBV6-1 and TRBJ2-2; 14 bases are shared with TRBD2. Germline CDR1 MNHNS, CDR2 SASEGT. The V segment lost 7 bases and the J segment 5 bases; nucleotides outside the gene matches: 9. This CDR3 is 17 amino acids long. CDR3 nucleotide sequence: TGTGCCAGCAACCGACTAGCGGGGGGGACGCGGACCGGGGAGCTGTTTTTT. It codes for CASNRLAGGTRTGELFF.

The chain is built from TRBV27 and TRBJ1-2; 9 nucleotides match TRBD1. Trimming removed 6 bases from V and 14 bases from J; junction bases left unmatched: 10. There are 12 residues in the CDR3. In germline, CDR1 is MNHEY, CDR2 SMNVEV (reference sequence). The CDR3 sequence: CASRGRTGAGTF. CDR3 nucleotides: TGTGCCAGCAGAGGGAGGACAGGGGCGGGTACCTTC.

This clonotype has more than one count but fewer than ten. V usage is TRBV20-1 and J usage is TRBJ2-5; D not certain. CDR3 length: 13 amino acids. V was shortened by 2 bases and J by 2 bases, with 9 bases between the two germline ends. Germline V gene lookup returns CDR1 DFQATT and CDR2 SNEGSKA (reference sequence). The CDR3 loop is CSARWATQETQYF. CDR3 coding DNA: TGCAGTGCTAGATGGGCAACTCAAGAGACCCAGTACTTC.